The sequence of this T cell receptor (beta chain) was determined in a study of cytotoxic CD8 clonotypes in ibrutinib-treated CLL. Across the whole study: Patients attained some 24 partial and 2 complete responses; at median around 68 months, around 15 remained remitted while around twelve progressed. The sample average was 255,043 productive templates and tens of thousands of productive rearrangements. Study-wide results and limits: Baseline levels of clonality went above those of age-matched healthy donors and moved with circulating CD8+ T-cell counts.

Genomic DNA for TCR beta libraries, around 2 micrograms, came from cryopreserved PBMCs. Assay: immunoSEQ multiplex PCR; the TCRdb copy retains only in-frame clones and omits some. This sample has roughly 150,000 clones, with 75% to 80% found just once. About this clone: The antigen remains undetermined.

Between the trimmed V and J ends, which lost 6 bases and 1 base, there was a span of 15 bases. CDR1 and CDR2 from the germline V gene are KGHSH and LQKENI. The CDR3 loop spans 15 amino acids. The V and J genes are TRBV18 and TRBJ1-1; D is undetermined. This specimen was PBMCs, taken after 24 months of ibrutinib treatment. This TCR derives from a human donor with chronic lymphocytic leukemia. The chain's CDR3 is CASSPGQTGNTEAFF. In DNA, the CDR3 is TGTGCCAGCTCCCCCGGGCAGACTGGGAACACTGAAGCTTTCTTT.